This TCR beta chain was observed in a study of T cells after posttransplantation cyclophosphamide. For this clone: Its antigen is as yet unknown.

Study observations and caveats: Tissue-infiltrating T cells from skin or gut overlapped little with blood T cells. Later blood repertoires were often dominated by clones from the donor CD8+ memory compartment. Recipient CMV seropositivity and CMV reactivation strongly tracked TRB clonality.

Treatment was busulfan-fludarabine conditioning, a marrow graft, and cyclophosphamide on days +3 and +4. Assay used: immunoSEQ multiplex PCR; TCRdb lists only in-frame clones, some missing. The sample has 4,500 to 6,000 clones, over 70% seen once. V gave up 6 bases and J gave up 6 bases; unmatched junction bases: 8. The CDR3 totals 14 residues. Germline loops: CDR1 MNHNS, CDR2 SASEGT. The chain links TRBV6-1 to TRBJ1-2; TRBD1 matches 9 bases. This TCR was sampled from a male patient between 45 and 59 years old who received an allogeneic stem cell transplant from a related donor and was CMV-positive. Some T cells may have come from the graft donor. The sequencing here drew on PBMCs, taken after allogeneic stem cell transplant with posttransplant cyclophosphamide. The chain's CDR3 is CASSNVQGANGYTF. CDR3 DNA sequence: TGTGCCAGCAGCAATGTACAGGGGGCGAATGGCTACACCTTC.